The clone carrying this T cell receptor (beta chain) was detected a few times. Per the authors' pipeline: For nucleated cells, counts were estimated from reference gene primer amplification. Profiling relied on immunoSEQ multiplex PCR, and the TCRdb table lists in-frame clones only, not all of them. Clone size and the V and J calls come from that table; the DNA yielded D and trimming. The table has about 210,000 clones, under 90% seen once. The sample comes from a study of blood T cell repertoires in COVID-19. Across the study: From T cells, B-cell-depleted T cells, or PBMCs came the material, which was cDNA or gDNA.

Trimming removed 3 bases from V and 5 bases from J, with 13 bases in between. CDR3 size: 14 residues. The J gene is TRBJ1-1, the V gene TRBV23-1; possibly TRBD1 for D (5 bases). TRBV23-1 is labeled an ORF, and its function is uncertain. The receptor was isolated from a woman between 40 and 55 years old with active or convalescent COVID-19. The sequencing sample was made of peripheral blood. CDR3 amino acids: CASSQRGVWTEAFF. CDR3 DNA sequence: TGCGCCAGCAGTCAGCGGGGGGTATGGACTGAAGCTTTCTTT.